The source of this T cell receptor beta chain is a study of blood T cells in healthy people across ages (dated by TCRdb to the mid-2010s). Background for the entire study: In model experiments, roughly one uniquely barcoded TCR beta cDNA molecule per two T cells was captured by template switching. The donors were split into four age groups: young (average about 16 years), middle-aged (over 35), aged (more than 55) and long-lived (under 85). Using deep sequencing normalized with unique cDNA molecular identifiers, the study measured how TCR beta repertoire diversity changes with age. Two additional independent replicas of 1 million unique cDNA reads from the same blood draw were analyzed for two donors (one aged 18 to 29 and one aged 80 or older). Paper-wide results and their limitations: Because profiling used bulk unsorted PBMCs, naive and antigen-experienced compartments could not be compared conclusively. Estimates of total diversity from one million sequenced T cells were regarded as lower bounds and underestimates. Compared with the aged group, the long-lived group had more naive CD4+ T cells, fewer expanded clones and increased TCR diversity, suggesting age selection. As age increased, observed TCR beta diversity per million T cells dropped in a roughly linear way, and a significant reduction was already evident by age 40. The percentage of naive T cells measured by flow cytometry correlated strongly with observed TCR beta diversity. Because donor CMV infection status was unknown, age-related changes in expanded clonotypes were potentially confounded.

At the junction V is shortened by 6 bases and J by 2 bases; bases outside the gene matches: 10. Per the germline V gene (reference sequence), DFQATT is the CDR1 and SNEGSKA is the CDR2. The CDR3 sequence holds 15 residues, the cysteine and phenylalanine included. Only the CDR3 portion is preserved as DNA: 45 bases, with reading frame beginning at the first base. As regards this clonotype: Its binding antigen is unknown. No base quality information exists; no much larger clone differs at one position.

Systemically healthy Caucasian individuals from Russia, some 40 in total and aged about 6 to 95 years, were included as donors. Each donor gave around 9 milliliters of peripheral blood, collected into EDTA-treated Vacutainer tubes. Ficoll-Paque density-gradient centrifugation was used to isolate PBMCs, with at least 6.5 million obtained per sample. Trizol reagent was used to extract total RNA from the PBMCs, yielding at least 5.5 micrograms per sample. Naive CD45RAhigh/CD27high T cell percentages were measured by flow cytometry on a PBMC aliquot from every donor. Libraries were made using 5' RACE. The instrument given in TCRdb is Illumina HiSeq 2500. A second PCR of roughly 7 to 11 cycles was performed with a sample-barcoded 5' primer and a J-beta primer mix. A unique molecular identifier was introduced onto each TCR beta cDNA molecule by a template-switch 5' adaptor carrying 12 random nucleotides. Each sample yielded at least 2.5 million CDR3-containing paired-end reads. All of the RNA was converted into first-strand cDNA using the Mint cDNA synthesis kit, with a TRBC-specific oligonucleotide serving as the primer. All cDNA was treated with uracil-DNA glycosylase and then went through a first 18-cycle PCR with the universal primers M1SS and BC2_uni_R. In the source study's methods: Each sample was normalized by randomly selecting 1 million high-quality reads, each carrying a distinct molecular identifier. Reads with shared molecular identifiers were discarded instead of being binned into consensus sequences. MiTCR, with a Q25 quality threshold and the strictest error-elimination algorithm, was used for CDR3 identification, clonotype clustering and error correction. A nonparametric unseen species model with Euler transformation was used to estimate lower-bound total TCR beta diversity. Using fastp trimming at Q25 and MiXCR clonotype assembly, TCRdb reanalyzed the public sequencing data and kept in-frame beta chains. Each CDR3 protein appears once, grouped with its most common genes and DNA. It is TCRdb's table, rather than the study itself, that gives the V and J calls and clone size. The sample table contains about 780,000 distinct CDR3 sequences; only one count was recorded for about 26% of them. Over 2.5% of the sample is taken by the ten largest.

These data are also associated with another study on T cells of mothers and their children. In that second paper, the authors write: Donors were nine systemically healthy Caucasian individuals: three mothers and their six children. cDNA synthesis used all of the extracted RNA, with around 1.5 ug of RNA in each 15 ul reaction. Sample barcodes and 2-4 random nucleotides were added via the M1S primer in the second PCR. More than 8 million TCR beta CDR3 reads were obtained from each mother, and approximately 3 million reads were obtained from each child. Thymic selection shapes the output of TCR recombination in a similar way in related and unrelated pairs, and inherited differences have a minor effect. Normalized repertoire overlap was always found to be slightly, but never significantly, higher in related mother-child pairs than in unrelated mother-child pairs. No persistent microchimeric T cell clones were found, with a detection sensitivity of approximately 110 clones per million clonotypes. Deep NGS was used in the study to compare the TCR beta repertoires of mothers and children and to look for features that separate related mother-child pairs from unrelated individuals. Mothers averaged about 40 +/- 4 years of age and children averaged roughly 12 +/- 4 years. After adapter ligation with NEBNext reagents, the libraries were sequenced on Illumina HiSeq 2000 with 100+100 nt paired-end reads. To prevent cross-contamination, the mother and child libraries were prepared a month apart and were sequenced in separate runs. Between about 500,000 and 2,100,000 distinct TCR beta clonotypes were identified per donor. Naive TCR beta clonotypes were estimated from low-frequency clonotypes matched to each donor's FACS-determined naive share, without sorting.

Sequencing was carried out using blood. This chain is built from TRBV20-1 and TRBJ2-1, with 7 bases aligning to TRBD2. The sequence derives from a boy between 5 and 17 years old in good health. The CDR3 is CSARVAAGAYNEQFF. The nucleotide sequence is TGCAGTGCCAGGGTTGCGGCGGGGGCCTACAATGAGCAGTTCTTC.